Included here is one T cell receptor beta chain sequence, with context. Its specificity is not known. An end of the junction differs from the germline gene, which may be a read error. A primer in the constant region served to generate TCR beta cDNA from approximately 460 ng of total RNA. Slightly modified ARM-PCR with three nested multiplex PCR rounds yielded TCR beta libraries. Rounds one and two of PCR, each of 10 cycles, were primed with TRBV1-TRBV30 forward primers and a C-beta reverse primer. TCRdb recomputed calls from the multiplex PCR reads with MiXCR, one row per CDR3 protein. The sample holds 150,000 to 200,000 distinct CDR3 sequences, around four fifths seen once. This entry is derived from a study of tumor-infiltrating lymphocytes in primary liver carcinoma. Background on the study: Staged T1-T3 N0M0, the tumors had sizes that ranged from roughly 4 to 10 cm across.

The tissue used was unsorted bulk material of about 20-33 mg. RNA and DNA were co-extracted from it with the AllPrep DNA/RNA mini kit. Findings and caveats of the study: For tumor-adjacent and tumor-blood pairs, overlap was less than that seen for tumor region pairs. The difference in top-250-clone fraction between tumors and blood was significant, favoring tumors (p = 0.039). Presence in all five tumor regions was observed for only about 7-25% of top clones.

The CDR3 extends over 16 amino acids. CDR1 is SGHDN, CDR2 FVKESK, per germline. The chain has TRBV14 and TRBJ2-1; TRBD1 matches 9 bases. Sequenced: tumor tissue from primary liver carcinoma. The receptor comes from a middle-aged man with primary liver carcinoma and hepatitis B virus infection. The CDR3 DNA follows: TGTGCCATCAGTCGTCGACAGGGGGGCCGGTTAAATGAGCAGATGTTC. Amino acids: CAISRRQGGRLNEQMF.